This note documents a single T cell receptor beta chain sequence. As processed by the authors: Estimated nucleated cell counts came from reference gene primer amplification. Sequenced by immunoSEQ multiplex PCR; TCRdb stores in-frame clones only, minus some. D and trimming were read from the DNA, whereas the V and J calls and clone size are those reported in that table. The sample lists roughly 80,000 clones, roughly 80% occurring once. The entry originates in a study of blood T cell repertoires in COVID-19. Overall study context: Italy, Spain and the United States were the sources of the convalescent and acute COVID-19 samples. The cDNA or gDNA used as material had been derived from T cells, B-cell-depleted T cells, or PBMCs.

The V gene's germline CDR1 is MGHRA and CDR2 YSYEKL. The CDR3 is made up of 15 amino acids. Unmatched junction bases numbered 5, after V lost 3 bases and J lost 4 bases. The rearrangement links TRBV4-1 to TRBJ2-7; 11 bases agree with TRBD1. The TCR sequence derives from a man older than 75 with acute or convalescent COVID-19. Source material: peripheral blood. The CDR3 region has the DNA TGCGCCAGCAGCCAGGAGGGGACAGGGGGTTACGAGCAGTACTTC. This encodes CASSQEGTGGYEQYF.